This record looks at one TCR beta chain sequence and its context. CDR1 and CDR2 from the germline V gene are SGHTA and FQGNSA. The CDR3 totals 14 residues. V was shortened by 4 bases and J by 7 bases, with 13 bases between the two germline ends. The PCR contained 60 Vbeta and 13 Jbeta primers. Using immunoSEQ multiplex PCR, the repertoire was profiled, and TCRdb retains in-frame clones only, with some absent. This table holds roughly 190,000 clones, 75% to 90% found once. This record belongs to a study of cytomegalovirus exposure and HLA in healthy donors. Input material: PBMCs. The clonotype originates from a man between 25 and 39 years old in good health and CMV-seronegative. The chain recombines TRBV7-2 with TRBJ2-2; D is perhaps TRBD2 (5 bases). The CDR3 DNA reads as TGTGCCAGCAGCTCCACCCGGGGTAACGGGGAGCTGTTTTTT. It codes for CASSSTRGNGELFF.